A single sample is the source of the 30 T cell receptor beta chains below, sequenced in a study of early T cells in non-severe SARS-CoV-2 infection. From the 5' RACE reads, TCRdb called clonotypes with MiXCR, one entry per CDR3 protein. Among over 35,000 distinct CDR3 sequences listed, less than 6.5% were seen once. The input for sequencing was whole blood, taken at baseline. All receptors derive from an adult who was a healthcare worker with PCR-confirmed SARS-CoV-2 infection or an uninfected control (not recorded which).

This clonotype showed up many times. The J gene is TRBJ2-5, the V gene TRBV6-6; no clear D gene. The CDR3 contains 13 residues. The germline V and J ends were trimmed by 2 bases and 0 bases, with 4 bases remaining between them. The V gene's germline CDR1 is MNHNY and CDR2 SVGAGI (reference sequence). The CDR3 loop reads CASSYLYQETQYF. CDR3 nucleotide sequence: TGTGCCAGCAGTTACCTGTACCAAGAGACCCAGTACTTC.

CDR3 loop: CASSQVSSGGAYEQYF. CDR3 DNA: TGCGCCAGCAGCCAAGTGTCTAGCGGGGGGGCCTACGAGCAGTACTTC. This chain joins TRBV4-3 and TRBJ2-7; 12 positions agree with TRBD2. This CDR3 has 16 amino acids. Trimming cost V 1 base and J 2 bases; bases outside gene matches: 3. Germline V gene lookup returns CDR1 LGHNA and CDR2 YSLEER.

This clonotype has more than one count but fewer than ten. The junction and the germline gene differ at one end; a read error may be behind it. The rearrangement links TRBV6-6 to TRBJ2-3; D call uncertain. The CDR3 loop spans 13 amino acids. Germline V gene data show CDR1 as MNHNY and CDR2 as SVGAGI (reference sequence). The CDR3 sequence: CASSYWSTDTQYF. CDR3 in DNA: TGTGCCAGCAGCTACTGGAGCACAGATACGCAGTATTTT.

The table lists this clonotype with a few counts. V usage is TRBV28 and J usage is TRBJ2-2; D gene unclear. This CDR3 contains 11 residues. V dropped 10 bases and J dropped 9 bases, with 12 bases sitting between them. Per the germline V gene, CDR1 is MDHEN and CDR2 is SYDVKM. This chain's CDR3 is CATSLLRELFF. The CDR3 DNA reads TGTGCCACCTCTCTCCTCCGGGAGCTGTTTTTT.

J is TRBJ1-1 and V is TRBV7-2; no clear D gene. The germline V gene has CDR1 SGHTA and CDR2 FQGNSA. This CDR3 has 14 amino acids. Trimming shortened V by 2 bases and J by 1 base, and 8 bases separated the two germline ends. The CDR3 loop is CASSLNPGNTEAFF. The CDR3 coding sequence is TGTGCCAGCAGCTTAAATCCAGGGAACACTGAAGCTTTCTTT.

This chain uses TRBV27 with TRBJ2-3, with a weak D call TRBD1 (6 bases). V was pared by 3 bases and J by 2 bases, with 12 bases between. The germline V gene has CDR1 MNHEY and CDR2 SMNVEV (reference sequence). The CDR3 runs to 15 residues. CDR3 protein: CASSFGAGATDTQYF. CDR3 nucleotide sequence: TGTGCCAGCAGTTTTGGTGCAGGGGCCACAGATACGCAGTATTTT.

This clonotype has a count of ten or more. J is TRBJ1-1 and V is TRBV12-3 or TRBV12-4, with 7 bases aligning to TRBD1. The CDR3 runs 14 residues. V shed 6 bases, J shed 0 bases, and the junction held 4 bases outside the gene matches. In DNA form, the CDR3 reads TGTGCCAGCAGATATGGGACAGTGAACACTGAAGCTTTCTTT. Its translation is CASRYGTVNTEAFF.

The V call is TRBV18, the J call TRBJ1-1; D is unclear. Germline V gene data show CDR1 as KGHSH and CDR2 as LQKENI. This CDR3 region has 12 residues. Trimming took 3 bases from V and 1 from J, leaving 3 bases between them. Written as DNA, the CDR3 is TGTGCCAGCTCACCGGGGAACACTGAAGCTTTCTTT. As protein: CASSPGNTEAFF.

This clonotype was detected only a few times. V is TRBV29-1 and J is TRBJ2-2; 9 nucleotides align to TRBD1. Germline V gene sequence: CDR1 SQVTM, CDR2 ANQGSEA. V shed 5 bases, J shed 4 bases, and the junction held 8 bases outside the gene matches. This CDR3 comprises 15 residues. The CDR3 is CSVHGQGPFTGELFF. CDR3 sequence (DNA): TGCAGCGTTCACGGACAGGGGCCGTTCACCGGGGAGCTGTTTTTT.

This clonotype was detected many times. The chain couples TRBV30 to TRBJ2-2; no clear D. This CDR3 spans 13 amino acids. Germline V gives CDR1 GTSNPN, CDR2 SVGIG (reference sequence). Trimming removed 3 bases at V and 6 bases at J, with 11 bases between. CDR3: CAWRWPTPGELFF. The DNA of the CDR3 is TGTGCCTGGAGGTGGCCGACACCCGGGGAGCTGTTTTTT.

This clonotype was counted at least ten times. A read error may produce the germline difference seen at one junction end. The chain is built from TRBV4-3 and TRBJ2-1; D is undetermined. Per germline, CDR1 LGHNA and CDR2 YSLEER. This CDR3 is 13 amino acids long. This chain's CDR3 is CASSKDLPDEQFF. The CDR3, as DNA: TGCGCCAGCAGCAAAGACCTCCCGGATGAGCAGTTCTTC.

This clonotype appeared many times. The CDR3 region has the DNA TGTGCCAGCAGAGAACAGGGGCCCCTTTCCTACGAGCAGTACTTC. Translating it yields CASREQGPLSYEQYF. The chain couples TRBV6-2 or TRBV6-3 to TRBJ2-7; 7 nucleotides align to TRBD1. After removal of 6 bases from V and 1 base from J, the junction contained 9 bases not matched to a gene. The CDR3 is made up of 15 amino acids. The germline gives CDR1 MNHEY, CDR2 SVGEGT.

This clonotype was detected many times. The V and J genes are TRBV5-6 and TRBJ2-5; D unclear. The length of the CDR3 is 13 residues. V was cut by 4 bases and J by 0 bases, with 7 bases left in between. In germline, CDR1 is SGHDT, CDR2 YYEEEE. The CDR3, as DNA: TGTGCCAGCAGCCGTTGGTACCAAGAGACCCAGTACTTC. The encoded protein is CASSRWYQETQYF.

To note about this clonotype: Mismatch with germline at one junction end may stem from a read error. The rearrangement joins TRBV30 to TRBJ2-7; 10 bases fit TRBD1. CDR1 is GTSNPN, CDR2 SVGIG, per germline (reference sequence). The CDR3 consists of 14 residues. CDR3 loop: CAWSRDRGYDEQYF. Here the CDR3 DNA reads TGCGCCTGGTCGCGGGACAGGGGTTACGACGAGCAGTACTTC.

This clonotype was seen a handful of times. The V gene is TRBV7-9, the J gene TRBJ2-7; TRBD1 matches at 7 bases. CDR3 length: 13 amino acids. The germline V gene encodes CDR1 SEHNR and CDR2 FQNEAQ (reference sequence). Losses at the gene ends were 4 bases for V and 1 base for J; bases not matched to a gene: 1. The CDR3 loop reads CASSWGQSYEQYF. For the CDR3, the DNA is TGTGCCAGCAGCTGGGGACAGTCCTACGAGCAGTACTTC.

This clonotype was counted ten times or more. The V and J genes are TRBV7-2 and TRBJ1-1; tentative D call: TRBD1 (6 bases). This CDR3 has 16 residues. The germline gives CDR1 SGHTA, CDR2 FQGNSA. Trimming removed 5 bases at V and 4 bases at J, with 20 bases between. CDR3 protein: CASSTRQDGGSTEAFF. As DNA, the CDR3 is TGTGCCAGCAGCACAAGACAGGACGGGGGATCCACTGAAGCTTTCTTT. Variable domain in full (rest from reference TRBV7-2 and TRBJ1-1): GAGVSQSPSNKVTEKGKDVELRCDPISGHTALYWYRQSLGQGLEFLIYFQGNSAPDKSGLPSDRFSAERTGGSVSTLTIQRTQQEDSAVYLCASSTRQDGGSTEAFFGQGTRLTVV.

This clonotype has at least ten counts. CDR3 sequence reads: CASSLRTGRIEQFF. The CDR3 bases are TGTGCCAGCAGTTTACGGACAGGGAGAATTGAGCAGTTCTTC. This rearrangement joins TRBV28 to TRBJ2-1; TRBD1 agrees at 8 bases. Per germline, CDR1 MDHEN and CDR2 SYDVKM. The CDR3 runs to 14 residues. The V and J ends lost 2 bases and 9 bases, in that order; junction bases with no gene match: 6. Complete variable domain (other parts from reference TRBV28 and TRBJ2-1): DVKVTQSSRYLVKRTGEKVFLECVQDMDHENMFWYRQDPGLGLRLIYFSYDVKMKEKGDIPEGYSVSREKKERFSLILESASTNQTSMYLCASSLRTGRIEQFFGPGTRLTVL.

This clonotype was counted a few times. The chain joins TRBV12-3 or TRBV12-4 to TRBJ2-3; D is undetermined. This CDR3 contains 14 residues. V was pared by 6 bases and J by 6 bases, with 16 bases between. The CDR3 bases are TGTGCCAGCAGCAGACGGTCCAGCCTGGATACGCAGTATTTT. Its protein product is CASSRRSSLDTQYF.

This clonotype was counted ten times or more. This chain joins TRBV5-4 and TRBJ2-7, with D possibly being TRBD2 (6 bases). CDR1 is SGHNT and CDR2 is YYREEE in the germline V gene (reference sequence). Trimming pared 2 bases from V and 3 bases from J, leaving 9 bases between. There are 13 residues in the CDR3. The CDR3 region is CASSFSGGYEQYF. The CDR3 coding sequence is TGTGCCAGCAGCTTTTCCGGGGGCTACGAGCAGTACTTC. Variable domain in full (rest from reference TRBV5-4 and TRBJ2-7): ETGVTQSPTHLIKTRGQQVTLRCSSQSGHNTVSWYQQALGQGPQFIFQYYREEENGRGNFPPRFSGLQFPNYSSELNVNALELDDSALYLCASSFSGGYEQYFGPGTRLTVT.

The chain joins TRBV6-2 or TRBV6-3 to TRBJ2-6; a weak D match, TRBD2 (6 bases). From germline, CDR1 is MNHEY and CDR2 SVGEGT. V was shortened by 7 bases and J by 2 bases, with 18 bases between the two germline ends. The CDR3 has 17 residues. In DNA, the CDR3 is TGTGCCAGCATCTCACGGCGGGGCTGGCCTGGGGCCAACGTCCTGACTTTC. Translated: CASISRRGWPGANVLTF.

This clonotype has a count of ten or more. The chain links TRBV4-3 to TRBJ2-3, with 9 bases fitting TRBD1. After removal of 0 bases from V and 3 bases from J, the junction contained 4 bases not matched to a gene. The CDR3 is 16 amino acids. Germline values: CDR1 LGHNA, CDR2 YSLEER. CDR3 bases: TGCGCCAGCAGCCAAGATGGGACAGGGAGGACAGATACGCAGTATTTT. Translating it yields CASSQDGTGRTDTQYF.

This rearrangement joins TRBV7-6 to TRBJ2-1, with 9 positions matching TRBD2. Per the germline V gene, CDR1 is SGHVS and CDR2 is FNYEAQ. Trimming cost V 3 bases and J 0 bases; bases outside gene matches: 9. The CDR3 loop spans 18 amino acids. CDR3: CASSFGGGVPSSYNEQFF. In DNA form, the CDR3 reads TGTGCCAGCAGCTTTGGCGGGGGGGTACCAAGCTCCTACAATGAGCAGTTCTTC.

This clonotype was seen repeatedly, ten times or more. This sequence joins TRBV28 and TRBJ1-3; no definite D call. This CDR3 region has 15 residues. The ends were cut back, 3 bases at V and 2 bases at J, with 11 bases in the middle. Germline loops: CDR1 MDHEN, CDR2 SYDVKM. As DNA, the CDR3 is TGTGCCAGCAGTTTGGTCACAACCCCTGGAAACACCATATATTTT. Translating it yields CASSLVTTPGNTIYF.

This clonotype was recorded many times. V usage is TRBV10-3 and J usage is TRBJ1-6, with D possibly matching TRBD1 (5 bases). The CDR3 consists of 13 residues. Germline V gives CDR1 ENHRY, CDR2 SYGVKD. V lost 8 bases and J 5 bases, leaving 10 bases between the germline ends. The CDR3 nucleotides are TGTGCCATCGGCGGGGGGAATAATTCACCCCTCCACTTT. Translation gives CAIGGGNNSPLHF.

This clonotype showed up just a few times. The genes are TRBV9 and TRBJ2-7; D unclear. CDR1 and CDR2 (germline): SGDLS, YYNGEE. The V gene lost 0 bases and the J gene lost 1 base, with 14 bases spanning the gap. The CDR3 contains 16 residues. CDR3 residues: CASSVDPISRSYEQYF. The CDR3 DNA reads TGTGCCAGCAGCGTAGACCCGATCAGCCGTTCCTACGAGCAGTACTTC.

DNA for the CDR3: TGTGCCTGGAGTGTCGCCAGTCGTGGGGCCAACGTCCTGACTTTC. It codes for CAWSVASRGANVLTF. The genes are TRBV30 and TRBJ2-6, with D unclear. The CDR3 covers 15 residues. CDR1 is GTSNPN and CDR2 is SVGIG in the germline V gene (reference sequence). The V and J ends lost 0 bases and 3 bases respectively, with 9 bases between them. The whole variable domain, remainder taken from reference TRBV30 and TRBJ2-6, is SQTIHQWPATLVQPVGSPLSLECTVEGTSNPNLYWYRQAAGRGLQLLFYSVGIGQISSEVPQNLSASRPQDRQFILSSKKLLLSDSGFYLCAWSVASRGANVLTFGAGSRLTVL.

This clonotype was seen many times. This chain links TRBV12-3 or TRBV12-4 with TRBJ2-2; D is tentatively TRBD1 or TRBD2 (5 bases each). The CDR3 spans 16 residues. V was pared by 5 bases and J by 0 bases, with 13 bases between. The CDR3 sequence is CASSRVGAANTGELFF. As DNA, the CDR3 is TGTGCCAGCAGTCGAGTCGGGGCCGCGAACACCGGGGAGCTGTTTTTT.

This clonotype was seen many times. The rearrangement links TRBV20-1 to TRBJ2-7; a weak D match, TRBD2 (6 bases). The germline CDR1 and CDR2 sequences are DFQATT and SNEGSKA (reference sequence). V lost 6 bases and J lost 4, with 19 bases in between. CDR3 length equals 14 residues. The CDR3 DNA reads TGCAGTGCGGAGTCGGGACTCGAAGGTTACGAGCAGTACTTC. Its protein product is CSAESGLEGYEQYF.

This clonotype was picked up a small number of times. The J gene is TRBJ2-3, the V gene TRBV5-1; D may correspond to TRBD1 or TRBD2 (5 bases each). CDR1 SGHRS and CDR2 YFSETQ come from the germline V gene. V lost 0 bases to trimming and J lost 5 bases, with 7 bases between them. The length of the CDR3 is 13 residues. The CDR3 nucleotides are TGCGCCAGCAGCTTGGAGAGGGGAGATACGCAGTATTTT. Protein product: CASSLERGDTQYF.

This clonotype was found many times. The chain links TRBV29-1 to TRBJ2-1; the D gene is possibly TRBD2 (6 bases). Trimming removed 4 bases from V and 3 bases from J, with 10 bases in between. The CDR3 runs to 13 residues. Germline-derived CDR1 and CDR2 are SQVTM and ANQGSEA. The CDR3 bases are TGCAGCGTTGTTAGCGGAGTCTACAATGAGCAGTTCTTC. This translates into CSVVSGVYNEQFF.